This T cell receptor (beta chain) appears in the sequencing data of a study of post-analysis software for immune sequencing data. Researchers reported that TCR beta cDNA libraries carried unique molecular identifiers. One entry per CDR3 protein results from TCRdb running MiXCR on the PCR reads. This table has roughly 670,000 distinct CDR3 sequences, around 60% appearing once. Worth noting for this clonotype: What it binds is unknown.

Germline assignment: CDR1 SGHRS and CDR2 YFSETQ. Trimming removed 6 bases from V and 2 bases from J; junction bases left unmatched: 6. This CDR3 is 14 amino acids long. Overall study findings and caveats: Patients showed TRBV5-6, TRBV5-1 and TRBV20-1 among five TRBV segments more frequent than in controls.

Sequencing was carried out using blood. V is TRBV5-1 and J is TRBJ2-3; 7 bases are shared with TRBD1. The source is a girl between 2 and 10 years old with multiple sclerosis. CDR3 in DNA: TGCGCCAGCAAGGACAGGCCGGACACAGATACGCAGTATTTT. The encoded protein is CASKDRPDTDTQYF.